One sample yielded the 30 T cell receptor beta chains listed below, sequenced in a study of blood T cell repertoires in COVID-19. Profiled with immunoSEQ multiplex PCR; TCRdb holds only in-frame clones, not every one. The sample carries 90,000 to 150,000 clones, around 87% recorded once. Sequencing was carried out using peripheral blood. The receptor set was obtained from a man aged 65-85 years with active or convalescent COVID-19.

The CDR3 DNA reads as TGTGCCAGCAGTTTCGTCAGGGGGGATAAGACAGCCAAAAACATTCAGTACTTC. Its translation is CASSFVRGDKTAKNIQYF. The V gene is TRBV27, the J gene TRBJ2-4; possible D gene TRBD1, 7 bases. V dropped 3 bases and J dropped 0 bases, with 18 bases sitting between them. Germline values: CDR1 MNHEY, CDR2 SMNVEV (reference sequence). The CDR3 runs to 18 residues.

The V and J genes are TRBV6-6 and TRBJ1-2; 10 nucleotides match TRBD1. The CDR3 runs 15 residues. CDR1 MNHNY and CDR2 SVGAGI come from the germline V gene (reference sequence). V trimming: 4 bases; J trimming: 8 bases; junction bases outside the gene matches: 10. The CDR3 here is CASSSPGQGSGGYTF. CDR3 in DNA: TGTGCCAGCAGTTCGCCGGGACAGGGGAGTGGCGGCTACACCTTC.

The chain links TRBV6-2 or TRBV6-3 to TRBJ2-7; D gene unclear. The CDR3 is made up of 11 amino acids. Trimming stripped 2 bases from V and 4 bases from J, with 3 bases between. Germline V gene lookup returns CDR1 MNHEY and CDR2 SVGEGT. The CDR3 loop reads CASSYLYEQYF. Written as DNA, the CDR3 is TGTGCCAGCAGTTACCTGTACGAGCAGTACTTC.

This chain joins TRBV15 and TRBJ2-2; a weak D match, TRBD1 (6 bases). The CDR3 is 17 residues long. Germline values: CDR1 LNHNV, CDR2 YYDKDF (reference sequence). V lost 5 bases to trimming and J lost 2 bases, with 18 bases between them. CDR3 region: CATSRIGQPDNTGELFF. The CDR3 DNA reads as TGTGCCACCAGCCGCATAGGACAGCCCGATAACACCGGGGAGCTGTTTTTT.

The CDR3 DNA sequence: TGTGCCAGCAGCCCTAGCGGAACAGGTTACAATGAGCAGTTCTTC. This gives the protein CASSPSGTGYNEQFF. The J gene is TRBJ2-1, the V gene TRBV7-9; 7 nucleotides align to TRBD2. The V and J ends lost 5 bases and 4 bases, in that order; junction bases with no gene match: 8. This CDR3 contains 15 residues. Germline CDR1 and CDR2: SEHNR and FQNEAQ (reference sequence). Complete variable domain (other parts from reference TRBV7-9 and TRBJ2-1): DTGVSQNPRHKITKRGQNVTFRCDPISEHNRLYWYRQTLGQGPEFLTYFQNEAQLEKSRLLSDRFSAERPKGSFSTLEIQRTEQGDSAMYLCASSPSGTGYNEQFFGPGTRLTVL.

This rearrangement joins TRBV2 to TRBJ2-3, with 8 bases lining up with TRBD1. Unmatched junction bases numbered 7, after V lost 8 bases and J lost 3 bases. The CDR3 has 14 amino acids. Germline V CDR1 and CDR2: SNHLY, FYNNEI. The CDR3 loop is CASADRDRTDTQYF. The CDR3 coding sequence is TGTGCCAGCGCTGATAGGGACAGGACAGATACGCAGTATTTT.

The chain combines TRBV24-1 with TRBJ1-4, with 8 bases fitting TRBD1. Per germline, CDR1 KGHDR and CDR2 SFDVKD. The CDR3 contains 15 residues. V lost 4 bases, J lost 7 bases, and 7 bases stayed unmatched. CDR3 in amino acids: CATSDPTGDGEKLFF. The CDR3 bases are TGTGCCACCAGTGACCCGACAGGGGACGGTGAAAAACTGTTTTTT.

The chain combines TRBV5-1 with TRBJ2-1; 7 bases fit TRBD1. The CDR3 spans 16 residues. The junction had 9 bases not matched to a gene; V was cut back by 5 bases and J by 1 base. Germline lookup yields CDR1 SGHRS and CDR2 YFSETQ. The CDR3 loop is CASSFNTGASYNEQFF. CDR3 bases: TGCGCCAGCAGTTTCAATACAGGGGCGTCCTACAATGAGCAGTTCTTC.

The CDR3 region is CASSRTGVNTEAFF. Here the CDR3 DNA reads TGTGCCAGCAGTCGGACAGGGGTGAACACTGAAGCTTTCTTT. The chain has TRBV6-4 and TRBJ1-1, with 9 positions matching TRBD1. V dropped 5 bases and J dropped 0; count of bases not matched to a gene: 1. The germline CDR1 and CDR2 sequences are MRHNA and SNTAGT. This CDR3 has 14 residues.

The chain uses TRBV19 and TRBJ1-3; D gene unclear. The CDR3 length is 17 residues. Trimming removed 7 bases at V and 0 bases at J, with 19 bases between. Germline assignment: CDR1 LNHDA and CDR2 SQIVND (reference sequence). DNA of the CDR3: TGTGCCAGTAAACCCCGGGTCGTCCGGCCCTCTGGAAACACCATATATTTT. It translates to CASKPRVVRPSGNTIYF. Together with reference TRBV19 and TRBJ1-3, the CDR3 gives the full variable domain: DGGITQSPKYLFRKEGQNVTLSCEQNLNHDAMYWYRQDPGQGLRLIYYSQIVNDFQKGDIAEGYSVSREKKESFPLTVTSAQKNPTAFYLCASKPRVVRPSGNTIYFGEGSWLTVV.

This sequence joins TRBV18 and TRBJ2-7, with TRBD1 matching over 9 bases. CDR3 size: 13 residues. The J segment lost 6 bases and the V segment lost 2 bases, leaving 2 bases of the junction unmatched. Looked up from germline, CDR1 is KGHSH and CDR2 is LQKENI. The CDR3 loop is CASSPWDRAEQYF. The CDR3 coding sequence is TGTGCCAGCTCACCATGGGACAGGGCCGAGCAGTACTTC.

This clone was observed once. The V call is TRBV7-9, the J call TRBJ1-2; no clear D gene. CDR1 SEHNR and CDR2 FQNEAQ come from the germline V gene (reference sequence). The CDR3 length is 15 residues. Deletions cut 0 bases from V and 8 bases from J, with 16 bases between. CDR3 nucleotides: TGTGCCAGCAGCTTAGCGGGCGAGGGAGCGAGGGGCTACACCTTC. This encodes CASSLAGEGARGYTF.

V is TRBV11-2 and J is TRBJ1-6; possibly TRBD1 for D (5 bases). The CDR3 is made up of 14 amino acids. Germline V gene lookup returns CDR1 SGHAT and CDR2 FQNNGV. V lost 5 bases and J lost 8, with 13 bases in between. The CDR3 loop reads CASSPLGADSPLHF. The CDR3 DNA reads TGTGCCAGCAGCCCTTTAGGGGCCGATTCACCCCTCCACTTT.

The rearrangement uses TRBV28 and TRBJ2-1, with 12 nucleotides matching TRBD2. The V gene end was trimmed by 2 bases and the J gene end by 7 bases; junction bases not matched to a gene: 9. The CDR3 covers 17 residues. CDR1 and CDR2 from the germline V gene are MDHEN and SYDVKM. CDR3 nucleotides: TGTGCCAGCAGTTTAGCATCATCTAGCGGGAGGGTTAATGAGCAGTTCTTC. Its protein product is CASSLASSSGRVNEQFF.

CDR3 coding DNA: TGTGCCAGCTCACCACATATTCCGGGACAGGGAGTAGGCTACGAGCAGTACTTC. Amino acid sequence: CASSPHIPGQGVGYEQYF. J is TRBJ2-7 and V is TRBV18, with 9 positions matching TRBD1. The length of the CDR3 is 18 residues. The germline V gene encodes CDR1 KGHSH and CDR2 LQKENI. V lost 1 base and J lost 3; bases outside the gene matches: 13.

This rearrangement joins TRBV25-1 to TRBJ2-7, with D perhaps matching TRBD2 (6 bases). CDR1 is MGHDK, CDR2 SYGVNS, per germline. Trimming shortened V by 7 bases and J by 1 base, and 14 bases separated the two germline ends. The CDR3 extends over 14 amino acids. The CDR3 loop is CASNQGGFSYEQYF. DNA for the CDR3: TGTGCCAGCAACCAAGGAGGGTTTTCCTACGAGCAGTACTTC.

The CDR3 sequence is CSATEPPGLAGQGQETQYF. CDR3 DNA: TGCAGTGCTACTGAGCCTCCGGGACTAGCGGGACAGGGCCAAGAGACCCAGTACTTC. This chain uses TRBV20-1 with TRBJ2-5, with TRBD2 identical over 13 bases. Per germline, CDR1 DFQATT and CDR2 SNEGSKA (reference sequence). The CDR3 covers 19 residues. V lost 4 bases and J lost 1; bases outside the gene matches: 15.

The genes are TRBV4-1 and TRBJ2-5; 9 nucleotides agree with TRBD2. J was trimmed by 3 bases and V by 1 base; bases with no gene match: 6. Germline CDR1 and CDR2: MGHRA and YSYEKL. The CDR3 consists of 16 residues. This chain's CDR3 is CASSQAASGVEETQYF. The CDR3 DNA reads TGCGCCAGCAGCCAAGCGGCTAGCGGGGTCGAAGAGACCCAGTACTTC.

The gene calls are TRBV9 and TRBJ2-5; possibly TRBD2 for D (6 bases). CDR3 length: 13 residues. With 4 bases removed from V and 3 bases from J, the gap between germline ends came to 10 bases. Germline loops: CDR1 SGDLS, CDR2 YYNGEE. The CDR3 protein is CASSFSGKETQYF. The CDR3 DNA follows: TGTGCCAGCAGCTTTAGCGGTAAAGAGACCCAGTACTTC.

V usage is TRBV5-5 and J usage is TRBJ1-2; TRBD1 is a possible D gene (5 bases). Germline CDR1 is SGHKS and CDR2 is YYEKEE (reference sequence). V dropped 3 bases and J dropped 4 bases, with 16 bases sitting between them. CDR3 length: 15 residues. Here the CDR3 reads CASSSNQGVAYGYTF. The CDR3 DNA sequence: TGTGCCAGCAGCTCCAACCAAGGGGTAGCCTATGGCTACACCTTC.

The rearrangement uses TRBV28 and TRBJ1-1, with D possibly TRBD1 on 5 matching bases. CDR1 is MDHEN, CDR2 SYDVKM, per germline. V shed 3 bases and J shed 10 bases, with 24 bases lying between them. The length of the CDR3 is 16 residues. The CDR3 coding sequence is TGTGCCAGCAGTTTTTCAGGGAAATTAAATCCATTGGGAGCTTTCTTT. This translates into CASSFSGKLNPLGAFF. Full variable domain (remainder filled in from reference TRBV28 and TRBJ1-1): DVKVTQSSRYLVKRTGEKVFLECVQDMDHENMFWYRQDPGLGLRLIYFSYDVKMKEKGDIPEGYSVSREKKERFSLILESASTNQTSMYLCASSFSGKLNPLGAFFGQGTRLTVV.

This clone was picked up one time. This chain connects TRBV10-3 to TRBJ2-5, with D possibly TRBD2 on 6 matching bases. The V end was cut by 3 bases, the J end by 4 bases, with 15 bases between. CDR3 length: 15 residues. Germline V gives CDR1 ENHRY, CDR2 SYGVKD. In nucleotides, the CDR3 is TGTGCCATCAGTGACTTCGGGAGCGAAACAGAGACCCAGTACTTC. It yields the protein CAISDFGSETETQYF.

The chain links TRBV5-1 to TRBJ2-1; D gene uncertain. The CDR3 consists of 13 residues. From germline, CDR1 is SGHRS and CDR2 YFSETQ. The V gene lost 1 base and the J gene lost 8 bases, with 10 bases spanning the gap. The DNA of the CDR3 is TGCGCCAGCAGCTTGCGGGTTGATGATGAGCAGTTCTTC. Its protein product is CASSLRVDDEQFF.

The chain links TRBV10-2 to TRBJ1-2; the D is unclear. From germline, CDR1 is WSHSY and CDR2 SAAADI. Between the trimmed V and J ends, which lost 3 bases and 9 bases, there was a span of 11 bases. This CDR3 comprises 12 residues. CDR3: CASSDAGESYTF. CDR3 coding DNA: TGCGCCAGCAGTGATGCGGGTGAGAGCTACACCTTC.

The chain uses TRBV24-1 and TRBJ2-7; TRBD1 aligns across 7 bases. V dropped 9 bases and J dropped 0; count of bases not matched to a gene: 13. The CDR3 is made up of 16 amino acids. Germline assignment: CDR1 KGHDR and CDR2 SFDVKD. The CDR3 DNA reads TGTGCCACCTCCCTTACCGGGACAGCCGACTCCTACGAGCAGTACTTC. Protein sequence: CATSLTGTADSYEQYF.

The chain joins TRBV27 to TRBJ1-5, with D tentatively TRBD1 (5 bases). The CDR3 extends over 15 amino acids. V shed 5 bases and J shed 4 bases, with 15 bases lying between them. Per the germline V gene, CDR1 is MNHEY and CDR2 is SMNVEV (reference sequence). CDR3 nucleotide sequence: TGTGCCAGCAGTCACCGGGACTTCCTTAATCAGCCCCAGCATTTT. Its protein is CASSHRDFLNQPQHF.

This clone was counted once. The chain uses TRBV5-6 and TRBJ2-1; 7 nucleotides line up with TRBD2. J gave up 4 bases and V 2 bases, and 3 bases lay outside the gene matches. Germline CDR1 is SGHDT and CDR2 is YYEEEE. This CDR3 has 14 residues. CDR3 in amino acids: CASSFAGVYNEQFF. Written as DNA, the CDR3 is TGTGCCAGCAGCTTCGCGGGGGTGTACAATGAGCAGTTCTTC.

V gene TRBV29-1 combines with J gene TRBJ1-4; tentatively, D is TRBD1 (6 bases). This CDR3 is built from 15 residues. Between the trimmed V and J ends, which lost 0 bases and 8 bases, there was a span of 16 bases. Looked up from germline, CDR1 is SQVTM and CDR2 is ANQGSEA. The CDR3 here is CSVEDRDTGGEKLFF. For the CDR3, the DNA is TGCAGCGTTGAAGATCGGGACACGGGTGGGGAAAAACTGTTTTTT.

The chain is built from TRBV18 and TRBJ1-1, with a weak D call TRBD1 (5 bases). CDR1 and CDR2 (germline): KGHSH, LQKENI. The CDR3 totals 16 residues. With 0 bases removed from V and 4 bases from J, the gap between germline ends came to 15 bases. The CDR3 protein is CASSPPHRPESTEAFF. The CDR3 bases are TGTGCCAGCTCACCACCGCACAGGCCGGAGTCCACTGAAGCTTTCTTT.

The chain combines TRBV28 with TRBJ2-5; the D gene is possibly TRBD1 (6 bases). This CDR3 contains 15 residues. The germline gives CDR1 MDHEN, CDR2 SYDVKM. Trimming left V 5 bases short and J 1 base short, with 14 bases between. Here the CDR3 reads CASSPGQKLQETQYF. As DNA, the CDR3 is TGTGCCAGCAGTCCAGGACAGAAACTCCAAGAGACCCAGTACTTC.